A single sample gave rise to the 23 T cell receptor beta chains below, sequenced in a study of blood T cell repertoires in COVID-19. The protocol was immunoSEQ multiplex PCR, while the TCRdb copy is restricted to in-frame clones and leaves out a portion. Of roughly 200,000 clones in the sample, almost 90% are singletons; the top ten hold around 1.7%. Sequencing was performed on peripheral blood. The source is a man between 18 and 35 years old with active or convalescent COVID-19.

In nucleotides, the CDR3 is TGTGCCAGCAGTTCACGGCGGGACAGGGGGACAGATACGCAGTATTTT. Protein: CASSSRRDRGTDTQYF. The chain has TRBV7-9 and TRBJ2-3; TRBD1 agrees at 11 bases. The CDR3 totals 16 residues. V was clipped by 6 bases and J by 3 bases; unmatched bases: 8. Germline CDR1 reads SEHNR; CDR2 reads FQNEAQ (reference sequence).

The chain combines TRBV15 with TRBJ1-2; D call uncertain. CDR3 length: 14 amino acids. Germline V CDR1 and CDR2: LNHNV, YYDKDF (reference sequence). V dropped 0 bases and J dropped 4 bases, with 9 bases sitting between them. CDR3 DNA sequence: TGTGCCACCAGCAGAGATTTGGCAGGCTATGGCTACACCTTC. Its protein is CATSRDLAGYGYTF. The whole variable domain, remainder taken from reference TRBV15 and TRBJ1-2, is DAMVIQNPRYQVTQFGKPVTLSCSQTLNHNVMYWYQQKSSQAPKLLFHYYDKDFNNEADTPDNFQSRRPNTSFCFLDIRSPGLGDTAMYLCATSRDLAGYGYTFGSGTRLTVV.

The chain recombines TRBV6-6 with TRBJ1-5; maybe TRBD1 (6 bases). The germline V and J ends were trimmed by 6 bases and 9 bases, with 15 bases remaining between them. This CDR3 is built from 13 residues. Germline V gene sequence: CDR1 MNHNY, CDR2 SVGAGI (reference sequence). The CDR3 region has the DNA TGTGCCAGCAGCTCGGGACACCCCCGGCCCCAGCATTTT. This gives the protein CASSSGHPRPQHF.

The chain employs TRBV6-1 and TRBJ2-5, with 12 positions matching TRBD2. The CDR3 loop spans 16 amino acids. Losses at the gene ends were 3 bases for V and 1 base for J; bases not matched to a gene: 3. In germline, CDR1 is MNHNS, CDR2 SASEGT. CDR3 residues: CASSDGLAGRQETQYF. The CDR3 nucleotides are TGTGCCAGCAGTGACGGACTAGCGGGGCGCCAAGAGACCCAGTACTTC.

This chain uses TRBV6-5 with TRBJ2-7; TRBD1 is a possible D gene (6 bases). CDR1 and CDR2 (germline): MNHEY, SVGAGI. V lost 4 bases and J lost 1, with 11 bases in between. CDR3 length: 14 residues. The CDR3 protein is CASSSSDRSYEQYF. The CDR3 DNA reads as TGTGCCAGCAGTTCTTCCGACAGGTCCTACGAGCAGTACTTC.

The sample holds one count of this clone. This chain uses TRBV19 with TRBJ2-1; 16 bases line up with TRBD2. Germline lookup yields CDR1 LNHDA and CDR2 SQIVND (reference sequence). This CDR3 contains 19 residues. V shed 6 bases, J shed 4 bases, and the junction held 12 bases outside the gene matches. CDR3 protein: CASRAPGLAGGFSYNEQFF. CDR3 DNA sequence: TGTGCCAGTAGAGCCCCGGGACTAGCGGGAGGGTTTAGTTACAATGAGCAGTTCTTC.

The chain is built from TRBV11-2 and TRBJ2-7, with 8 bases fitting TRBD2. This CDR3 has 16 amino acids. CDR1 SGHAT and CDR2 FQNNGV come from the germline V gene. The ends lost 1 base at V and 1 base at J; junction bases unmatched: 6. The CDR3 nucleotides read TGTGCCAGCAGCTTAGCTGGGGGACTAGTTTCCTACGAGCAGTACTTC. It specifies CASSLAGGLVSYEQYF.

This clone came up a few times. The sample contains more than one DNA sequence encoding this CDR3. This sequence joins TRBV3-1 (or the pseudogene TRBV3-2) and TRBJ1-2; tentatively, D is TRBD1 (6 bases). The CDR3 spans 13 residues. V was trimmed by 5 bases and J by 2 bases, leaving 9 bases between them. Germline CDR1 is LGHDT and CDR2 is YNNKEL (reference sequence). The CDR3 loop reads CASSLQGNYGYTF. For the CDR3, the DNA is TGTGCCAGCAGCTTACAGGGAAACTATGGCTACACCTTC.

V is TRBV7-2 and J is TRBJ2-1; D not resolved. The CDR3 contains 12 residues. In germline, CDR1 is SGHTA, CDR2 FQGNSA. Trimming took 5 bases from V and 9 from J, leaving 11 bases between them. In DNA, the CDR3 is TGTGCCAGCAGCACTTCGTTGAGTGAGCAGTTCTTC. This encodes CASSTSLSEQFF.

The rearrangement links TRBV10-3 to TRBJ1-5; D remains ambiguous. Trimming removed 4 bases from V and 1 base from J, with 5 bases in between. This CDR3 is 13 amino acids long. Germline-derived CDR1 and CDR2 are ENHRY and SYGVKD. The CDR3 here is CAISGHSNQPQHF. The CDR3 bases are TGTGCCATCAGTGGACACAGCAATCAGCCCCAGCATTTT.

V gene TRBV6-6 combines with J gene TRBJ1-5, with D possibly matching TRBD1 (6 bases). The V gene's germline CDR1 is MNHNY and CDR2 SVGAGI (reference sequence). V was shortened by 5 bases and J by 10 bases, with 18 bases between the two germline ends. The CDR3 extends over 14 amino acids. Here the CDR3 DNA reads TGTGCCAGCAGTGACCGGACAGTCTCAGGTCCCCAGCATTTT. Protein product: CASSDRTVSGPQHF.

The rearrangement links TRBV9 to TRBJ1-5; TRBD1 agrees at 7 bases. This CDR3 comprises 15 residues. Germline V gene sequence: CDR1 SGDLS, CDR2 YYNGEE. The V and J ends lost 4 bases and 0 bases, in that order; junction bases with no gene match: 4. CDR3 protein: CASSSTGDSNQPQHF. In DNA, the CDR3 is TGTGCCAGCAGCTCCACAGGGGATAGCAATCAGCCCCAGCATTTT. The whole variable domain, filled in from reference TRBV9 and TRBJ1-5, reads DSGVTQTPKHLITATGQRVTLRCSPRSGDLSVYWYQQSLDQGLQFLIQYYNGEERAKGNILERFSAQQFPDLHSELNLSSLELGDSALYFCASSSTGDSNQPQHFGDGTRLSIL.

The rearrangement uses TRBV18 and TRBJ2-3, with D possibly being TRBD1 (6 bases). The V gene lost 2 bases and the J gene lost 0 bases, with 9 bases spanning the gap. The CDR3 has 15 amino acids. Germline lookup yields CDR1 KGHSH and CDR2 LQKENI. The CDR3 is CASSPRGTSTDTQYF. The CDR3 coding sequence is TGTGCCAGCTCACCAAGGGGGACGAGCACAGATACGCAGTATTTT.

This clone came up a few times. The chain couples TRBV6-2 or TRBV6-3 to TRBJ2-5; no reliable D call. In germline, CDR1 is MNHEY, CDR2 SVGEGT. The ends were cut back, 0 bases at V and 1 base at J, with 6 bases in the middle. The CDR3 runs to 14 residues. The CDR3 bases are TGTGCCAGCAGTTACTCGTCTATCCAAGAGACCCAGTACTTC. The encoded protein is CASSYSSIQETQYF.

The V and J genes are TRBV4-1 and TRBJ2-1; 7 bases fit TRBD2. Germline assignment: CDR1 MGHRA and CDR2 YSYEKL. V shed 1 base, J shed 0 bases, and the junction held 6 bases outside the gene matches. CDR3 length: 17 residues. In DNA form, the CDR3 reads TGCGCCAGCAGCCAAGGTGCTAGCGGTTCCTCCTACAATGAGCAGTTCTTC. This gives the protein CASSQGASGSSYNEQFF.

This chain connects TRBV5-1 to TRBJ2-1, with 9 positions matching TRBD1. The germline V gene has CDR1 SGHRS and CDR2 YFSETQ. The CDR3 has 15 amino acids. V lost 4 bases and J lost 4; bases outside the gene matches: 6. The CDR3 bases are TGCGCCAGCAGCGTTGGACAGGGGAATTACAATGAGCAGTTCTTC. Its translation: CASSVGQGNYNEQFF.

J is TRBJ2-7 and V is TRBV6-5; tentative D call: TRBD1 (5 bases). The germline gives CDR1 MNHEY, CDR2 SVGAGI. The CDR3 runs to 11 residues. With 6 bases removed from V and 7 bases from J, the gap between germline ends came to 10 bases. The CDR3 DNA sequence: TGTGCCAGCAGCCGAGACAGAGAGCAGTACTTC. Amino acids: CASSRDREQYF.

Only one count was recorded for this clone. The chain couples TRBV2 to TRBJ2-1; TRBD2 aligns across 11 bases. Germline lookup yields CDR1 SNHLY and CDR2 FYNNEI. The CDR3 extends over 15 amino acids. J lost 8 bases, V lost 5 bases, and 8 bases had no gene match. CDR3 nucleotide sequence: TGTGCCAGCAGTCCGACTAGCGGGGCTCGTGATGAGCAGTTCTTC. Amino acids: CASSPTSGARDEQFF.

This clone was seen only once. The V and J genes are TRBV6-5 and TRBJ2-3, with 7 bases that match TRBD2. Germline V gene lookup returns CDR1 MNHEY and CDR2 SVGAGI. This CDR3 region has 15 residues. J gave up 4 bases and V 4 bases, and 8 bases lay outside the gene matches. CDR3 DNA: TGTGCCAGCAGTTTAGCGGGCAGGGTCCCAGATACGCAGTATTTT. This encodes CASSLAGRVPDTQYF.

The chain uses TRBV3-1 (or the pseudogene TRBV3-2) and TRBJ1-1, with 7 bases matching TRBD1. The CDR3 totals 14 residues. Germline CDR1 LGHDT, CDR2 YNNKEL (reference sequence). With V trimmed by 5 bases and J by 0 bases, 3 bases remained unmatched. CDR3 coding DNA: TGTGCCAGCAGCTGGGACAGCATGAACACTGAAGCTTTCTTT. This gives the protein CASSWDSMNTEAFF.

This clone was detected a few times. The rearrangement joins TRBV6-9 to TRBJ1-2; D remains unclear. The CDR3 has 9 amino acids. The ends were cut back, 8 bases at V and 8 bases at J, with 6 bases in the middle. CDR1 and CDR2 from the germline V gene are MNHGY and SVAAGI. The CDR3 here is CASPVGYTF. DNA of the CDR3: TGTGCCAGCCCCGTAGGCTACACCTTC.

This sequence joins TRBV13 and TRBJ1-1; D is possibly TRBD1 (6 bases). CDR1 is PRHDT and CDR2 is FYEKMQ in the germline V gene (reference sequence). The CDR3 has 18 residues. The V gene lost 4 bases and the J gene lost 1 base, with 22 bases spanning the gap. The CDR3, as DNA: TGTGCCAGCAGCTCGATAAATTTCAGGGGCACCCCGAACACTGAAGCTTTCTTT. Residues: CASSSINFRGTPNTEAFF. The full variable domain, completed using reference TRBV13 and TRBJ1-1, is AAGVIQSPRHLIKEKRETATLKCYPIPRHDTVYWYQQGPGQDPQFLISFYEKMQSDKGSIPDRFSAQQFSDYHSELNMSSLELGDSALYFCASSSINFRGTPNTEAFFGQGTRLTVV.

The chain employs TRBV14 and TRBJ2-7; D gene unclear. CDR3 length: 13 amino acids. V was clipped by 2 bases and J by 4 bases, with 9 bases between them. CDR1 and CDR2 (germline): SGHDN, FVKESK. This CDR3 reads CASSQFFGYEQYF. DNA of the CDR3: TGTGCCAGCAGCCAATTTTTCGGGTACGAGCAGTACTTC.